The 20 T cell receptor beta chains below all came from one sample that was sequenced in a study of OX40 agonist ivuxolimab in advanced cancers. Sequencing used immunoSEQ multiplex PCR; TCRdb keeps in-frame clones, though not all of them. This sample has fewer than 80,000 clones, with roughly 87% found just once. Sequencing was performed on CD4+ or CD8+ T cells sorted from blood, taken in a trial of the OX40 agonist ivuxolimab. These receptors originate from an adult with an advanced solid tumor such as melanoma, head and neck, liver or kidney cancer.

The chain is built from TRBV6-5 and TRBJ1-6, with 11 nucleotides matching TRBD1. Looked up from germline, CDR1 is MNHEY and CDR2 is SVGAGI. Germline trimming cut 4 bases from V and 6 bases from J; bases unmatched to any gene: 5. This CDR3 spans 16 amino acids. CDR3 region: CASSSFGQGANSPLHF. The CDR3 DNA sequence: TGTGCCAGCAGTTCGTTTGGACAGGGGGCTAATTCACCCCTCCACTTT.

V and J are TRBV7-2 and TRBJ2-7, with D perhaps assigned TRBD1 or TRBD2 (5 bases each). Germline lookup yields CDR1 SGHTA and CDR2 FQGNSA. CDR3 length: 16 amino acids. V lost 5 bases and J 6 bases, leaving 23 bases between the germline ends. CDR3 amino acids: CASSPMASGATAEQYF. Here the CDR3 DNA reads TGTGCCAGCAGCCCCATGGCATCCGGGGCGACGGCCGAGCAGTACTTC. Supplemented by reference TRBV7-2 and TRBJ2-7, the full variable domain reads GAGVSQSPSNKVTEKGKDVELRCDPISGHTALYWYRQSLGQGLEFLIYFQGNSAPDKSGLPSDRFSAERTGGSVSTLTIQRTQQEDSAVYLCASSPMASGATAEQYFGPGTRLTVT.

The J gene is TRBJ1-2, the V gene TRBV28; 7 nucleotides line up with TRBD1. J was trimmed by 8 bases and V by 5 bases; bases with no gene match: 11. The germline CDR1 and CDR2 sequences are MDHEN and SYDVKM. The CDR3 is 14 amino acids. CDR3 region: CASSLLTGSFGYTF. CDR3 DNA sequence: TGTGCCAGCAGTCTACTGACAGGGTCTTTCGGCTACACCTTC.

The V and J genes are TRBV9 and TRBJ2-1; 14 nucleotides match TRBD2. The germline V gene has CDR1 SGDLS and CDR2 YYNGEE. The CDR3 totals 18 residues. V gave up 4 bases and J gave up 4 bases; unmatched junction bases: 10. The CDR3 region has the DNA TGTGCCAGCAGCCCACAGACTAGCGGGGGGGCCGCTTACAATGAGCAGTTCTTC. Protein: CASSPQTSGGAAYNEQFF.

This clone occurred a few times. The chain couples TRBV19 to TRBJ1-2; 8 nucleotides agree with TRBD1. CDR1 is LNHDA, CDR2 SQIVND, per germline (reference sequence). The length of the CDR3 is 14 residues. V dropped 5 bases and J dropped 4; count of bases not matched to a gene: 6. Written as DNA, the CDR3 is TGTGCCAGTAGTGCGACAGGGGTTGGCTATGGCTACACCTTC. Translation: CASSATGVGYGYTF.

The chain employs TRBV7-3 and TRBJ2-7; 7 nucleotides align to TRBD1. The germline gives CDR1 SGHTA, CDR2 FQGTGA. V was clipped by 4 bases and J by 2 bases; unmatched bases: 5. This CDR3 is 14 amino acids long. The CDR3 is CASSYATGTYEQYF. In nucleotides, the CDR3 is TGTGCCAGCAGCTACGCGACAGGGACCTACGAGCAGTACTTC. Drawing the rest from reference TRBV7-3 and TRBJ2-7, the complete variable domain is GAGVSQTPSNKVTEKGKYVELRCDPISGHTALYWYRQSLGQGPEFLIYFQGTGAADDSGLPNDRFFAVRPEGSVSTLKIQRTERGDSAVYLCASSYATGTYEQYFGPGTRLTVT.

The CDR3 sequence: CASSLGGTNTDTQYF. CDR3 coding DNA: TGCGCCAGCAGCTTGGGCGGGACTAACACAGATACGCAGTATTTT. V gene TRBV5-1 combines with J gene TRBJ2-3; 7 nucleotides align to TRBD2. The germline CDR1 and CDR2 sequences are SGHRS and YFSETQ. The CDR3 is 15 residues long. The trim removed 0 bases at V and 2 bases at J, leaving 3 bases unmatched.

As to this clone: One end of the junction fails to match germline, which may point to a read error. The gene calls are TRBV7-2 and TRBJ2-5, with D perhaps TRBD1 (6 bases). CDR1 SGHTA and CDR2 FQGNSA come from the germline V gene. The length of the CDR3 is 13 residues. CDR3 loop: CASRLGQQETQYF. The CDR3 region has the DNA TGTGCCAGCAGGTTAGGACAGCAAGAGACCCAGTACTTC.

The CDR3 is CASSEELWDYGYTF. CDR3 in DNA: TGTGCCAGCAGTGAGGAACTCTGGGACTATGGCTACACCTTC. The chain links TRBV6-1 to TRBJ1-2; no clear D gene. Germline CDR1 reads MNHNS; CDR2 reads SASEGT. V lost 3 bases, J lost 3 bases, and 11 bases lay in between. The CDR3 is 14 residues long.

The rearrangement joins TRBV11-2 to TRBJ2-2; a weak D match, TRBD2 (6 bases). Germline CDR1 is SGHAT and CDR2 is FQNNGV. The CDR3 spans 14 residues. The ends were cut back, 4 bases at V and 7 bases at J, with 13 bases in the middle. For the CDR3, the DNA is TGTGCCAGCAGCTCCCCTAGCGTGAGCGGGGAGCTGTTTTTT. Protein product: CASSSPSVSGELFF.

The rearrangement joins TRBV2 to TRBJ1-2; a weak D match, TRBD1 (6 bases). The germline V and J ends were trimmed by 7 bases and 3 bases, with 18 bases remaining between them. The CDR3 consists of 15 residues. Germline V gives CDR1 SNHLY, CDR2 FYNNEI. CDR3 protein: CASIPTITGHYGYTF. CDR3 coding DNA: TGTGCCAGCATACCAACTATAACAGGGCACTATGGCTACACCTTC.

On this clone itself: One junction end does not reproduce the germline sequence, and a read error may be involved. This chain joins TRBV6-6 and TRBJ2-5; the D is unclear. The V gene's germline CDR1 is MNHNY and CDR2 SVGAGI (reference sequence). This CDR3 has 13 amino acids. CDR3 region: CASSPPGQGTQYF. The CDR3 DNA reads TGTGCCAGCAGTCCGCCCGGGCAAGGGACCCAGTACTTC.

The chain couples TRBV19 to TRBJ2-1, with 8 bases that match TRBD1. V dropped 4 bases and J dropped 8; count of bases not matched to a gene: 7. Germline-derived CDR1 and CDR2 are LNHDA and SQIVND (reference sequence). This CDR3 spans 14 amino acids. Here the CDR3 DNA reads TGTGCCAGTAGTACTAGACAGGGGAACGATGAGCAGTTCTTC. Its protein product is CASSTRQGNDEQFF.

The rearrangement uses TRBV2 and TRBJ2-3, with TRBD1 as a possible D gene (5 bases). Germline loops: CDR1 SNHLY, CDR2 FYNNEI. Trimming stripped 8 bases from V and 2 bases from J, with 17 bases between. The CDR3 has 15 residues. In nucleotides, the CDR3 is TGTGCCAGCGTTAGGGGCCTTGGGGACACAGATACGCAGTATTTT. This codes for CASVRGLGDTDTQYF.

V usage is TRBV4-2 and J usage is TRBJ2-2; D unclear. The V end lost 0 bases, the J end lost 0 bases, and 8 bases lay between the germline ends. This CDR3 contains 16 residues. Germline V gene lookup returns CDR1 LGHNA and CDR2 YNFKEQ. The CDR3 DNA is TGTGCCAGCAGCCAAGACCCGGACGCGAACACCGGGGAGCTGTTTTTT. As protein: CASSQDPDANTGELFF.

The CDR3 nucleotides are TGTGCCAGCTCACCAAGTTCCCTAGCGGAGACCCAGTACTTC. This translates into CASSPSSLAETQYF. J is TRBJ2-5 and V is TRBV18, with D possibly being TRBD2 (6 bases). The V gene's germline CDR1 is KGHSH and CDR2 LQKENI. The CDR3 is made up of 14 amino acids. The V end lost 2 bases, the J end lost 5 bases, and 12 bases lay between the germline ends.

The V gene is TRBV6-5, the J gene TRBJ2-7; no clear D. Germline CDR1 is MNHEY and CDR2 is SVGAGI. V shed 0 bases and J shed 5 bases, with 14 bases lying between them. The CDR3 loop spans 15 amino acids. The chain's CDR3 is CASSYSRSNFHEQYF. DNA of the CDR3: TGTGCCAGCAGTTACTCTCGGTCTAATTTCCACGAGCAGTACTTC.

This clone was observed a handful of times. The J gene is TRBJ2-5, the V gene TRBV12-5; TRBD1 aligns across 10 bases. Germline assignment: CDR1 LGHNT and CDR2 FRNRAP. V was clipped by 1 base and J by 2 bases; unmatched bases: 13. This CDR3 spans 19 amino acids. The CDR3 coding sequence is TGTGCTAGTGGTTTGGCTCCCGACAGGGGGCGGCTAAAACAAGAGACCCAGTACTTC. This encodes CASGLAPDRGRLKQETQYF.

This chain joins TRBV5-6 and TRBJ2-3; D not resolved. Between the trimmed V and J ends, which lost 4 bases and 0 bases, there was a span of 6 bases. CDR1 and CDR2 (germline): SGHDT, YYEEEE. The CDR3 loop spans 13 amino acids. CDR3 nucleotides: TGTGCCAGCAGCGGGATTAGCACAGATACGCAGTATTTT. It yields the protein CASSGISTDTQYF.

The V call is TRBV4-3, the J call TRBJ1-2; maybe TRBD1 (5 bases). V was cut by 0 bases and J by 4 bases, with 15 bases left in between. The CDR3 has 16 residues. The V gene's germline CDR1 is LGHNA and CDR2 YSLEER. CDR3 DNA sequence: TGCGCCAGCAGCCAAGATTCGCGGGGCTTTGGCTATGGCTACACCTTC. Its protein is CASSQDSRGFGYGYTF.